This T cell receptor beta chain was recovered during a study of blood T cells in healthy people across ages. Study-level information: Roughly one uniquely barcoded beta molecule per two T cells was captured. Study-wide results and caveats: Higher diversity, along with more naive CD4+ cells, distinguished long-lived donors from aged donors. With naive T cell percentage, TCR beta diversity showed a strong correlation.

Germline CDR1 SQVTM, CDR2 ANQGSEA. Trimming pared 7 bases from V and 8 bases from J, leaving 19 bases between. The CDR3 covers 13 residues. This clonotype was observed a single time. The target antigen is unknown. Alongside a J-beta primer mix, a sample-barcoded 5' primer served in a second PCR lasting about 7 to 11 cycles. TCRdb re-called the 5' RACE reads through MiXCR, storing one row per CDR3 protein. The data show about 1.4 million distinct CDR3 sequences, 55% to 75% seen once. Sequencing input: blood. The sequence came from a man aged 18 to 35 in good health. The V call is TRBV29-1, the J call TRBJ2-3, with D perhaps matching TRBD1 (6 bases). Here the CDR3 DNA reads TGCAGCGCAGGGACACGGGAATTAGGTACGCAGTATTTT. It translates to CSAGTRELGTQYF.